A single sample gave rise to the 29 T cell receptor beta chains below, sequenced in a study of T-cell memory formation after mild COVID-19. Each CDR3 protein is one row after TCRdb ran MiXCR on the 5' RACE reads. Among approximately 350,000 distinct CDR3 sequences listed, about 15% were seen once. Sequencing input: PBMCs or a T cell subset sorted from them (not recorded which). These receptors were taken from a man aged 18 to 30 who had mild COVID-19 (a few samples of this study predate the infection). Cell type and time point are not known.

This clonotype was seen a few times. The rearrangement uses TRBV3-1 and TRBJ2-4; TRBD2 agrees at 8 bases. This CDR3 is built from 16 residues. V dropped 4 bases and J dropped 2; count of bases not matched to a gene: 7. Per the germline V gene, CDR1 is LGHDT and CDR2 is YNNKEL (reference sequence). This CDR3 is CASSLDPGGPKNIQYF. Written as DNA, the CDR3 is TGTGCCAGCAGCCTGGACCCGGGGGGGCCCAAAAACATTCAGTACTTC.

CDR3: CSALYNSPLHF. CDR3 in DNA: TGCAGTGCTCTCTATAATTCACCCCTCCACTTT. This chain links TRBV20-1 with TRBJ1-6; no clear D gene. This CDR3 is 11 amino acids long. Germline-derived CDR1 and CDR2 are DFQATT and SNEGSKA (reference sequence). V was shortened by 5 bases and J by 3 bases, with 2 bases between the two germline ends.

CDR3 sequence: CASSLSLAGQETQYF. Here the CDR3 DNA reads TGCGCCAGCAGCTTGTCCCTAGCGGGCCAAGAGACCCAGTACTTC. The chain carries TRBV5-1 and TRBJ2-5; TRBD2 matches 8 bases. The CDR3 extends over 15 amino acids. Germline V CDR1 and CDR2: SGHRS, YFSETQ. V dropped 1 base and J dropped 1; count of bases not matched to a gene: 3. Together with reference TRBV5-1 and TRBJ2-5, the CDR3 gives the full variable domain: KAGVTQTPRYLIKTRGQQVTLSCSPISGHRSVSWYQQTPGQGLQFLFEYFSETQRNKGNFPGRFSGRQFSNSRSEMNVSTLELGDSALYLCASSLSLAGQETQYFGPGTRLLVL.

This sequence joins TRBV7-8 and TRBJ1-1, with 9 bases aligning to TRBD1. Per germline, CDR1 SGHVS and CDR2 FQNEAQ. V gave up 4 bases and J gave up 0 bases; unmatched junction bases: 6. CDR3 size: 16 residues. CDR3 protein: CASSSQGANMNTEAFF. The CDR3 coding sequence is TGTGCCAGCAGCTCACAGGGGGCTAACATGAACACTGAAGCTTTCTTT.

This clonotype showed up just a few times. The V call is TRBV28, the J call TRBJ2-3; no firm D call. This CDR3 spans 14 amino acids. In germline, CDR1 is MDHEN, CDR2 SYDVKM. V lost 2 bases and J lost 0, with 6 bases in between. CDR3 DNA sequence: TGTGCCAGCAGTTTAGTGGACAGCACAGATACGCAGTATTTT. Translation gives CASSLVDSTDTQYF. Looking up the rest from reference TRBV28 and TRBJ2-3 gives the full variable domain: DVKVTQSSRYLVKRTGEKVFLECVQDMDHENMFWYRQDPGLGLRLIYFSYDVKMKEKGDIPEGYSVSREKKERFSLILESASTNQTSMYLCASSLVDSTDTQYFGPGTRLTVL.

The chain has TRBV28 and TRBJ2-3, with unresolved D. The CDR3 loop spans 11 amino acids. V was pared by 10 bases and J by 1 base, with 6 bases between. Germline lookup yields CDR1 MDHEN and CDR2 SYDVKM. This CDR3 is CATTRTDTQYF. The CDR3 DNA sequence: TGTGCCACTACCCGCACAGATACGCAGTATTTT.

The V call is TRBV7-9, the J call TRBJ2-4; TRBD1 might be the D (6 bases). In germline, CDR1 is SEHNR, CDR2 FQNEAQ (reference sequence). CDR3 size: 15 residues. V was clipped by 5 bases and J by 2 bases, with 13 bases between them. CDR3 in amino acids: CASSPVGGPKNIQYF. The CDR3 nucleotides read TGTGCCAGCAGCCCTGTAGGGGGACCCAAAAACATTCAGTACTTC.

This clonotype has just a few counts. This rearrangement joins TRBV5-4 to TRBJ2-3; D unclear. CDR3 size: 15 residues. Germline CDR1 and CDR2: SGHNT and YYREEE (reference sequence). With 4 bases removed from V and 0 bases from J, the gap between germline ends came to 12 bases. CDR3 residues: CASSAQLTSTDTQYF. CDR3 DNA sequence: TGTGCCAGCAGCGCTCAGCTAACTAGCACAGATACGCAGTATTTT.

This clonotype turned up a few times. This rearrangement joins TRBV7-8 to TRBJ1-4; 9 nucleotides agree with TRBD1. With V trimmed by 5 bases and J by 7 bases, 8 bases remained unmatched. CDR1 and CDR2 (germline): SGHVS, FQNEAQ. This CDR3 contains 15 residues. CDR3 sequence (DNA): TGTGCCAGCAGCGTGAGACAGGGGGTTAGTGAAAAACTGTTTTTT. Amino acids: CASSVRQGVSEKLFF.

A few counts support this clonotype. The chain uses TRBV3-1 and TRBJ1-5; the D gene is possibly TRBD1 (5 bases). This CDR3 region has 14 residues. Germline V gene sequence: CDR1 LGHDT, CDR2 YNNKEL (reference sequence). The ends were cut back, 1 base at V and 4 bases at J, with 8 bases in the middle. As DNA, the CDR3 is TGTGCCAGCAGCCAAGCGGGGGTGAATCAGCCCCAGCATTTT. Amino acid sequence: CASSQAGVNQPQHF.

A few counts support this clonotype. This CDR3 reads CASSYAGVRDTQYF. The DNA for the CDR3 is TGTGCCAGCAGTTACGCCGGCGTCAGGGATACGCAGTATTTT. The chain couples TRBV6-2 or TRBV6-3 to TRBJ2-3; no reliable D call. This CDR3 is built from 14 residues. CDR1 MNHEY and CDR2 SVGEGT come from the germline V gene. V was trimmed by 2 bases and J by 6 bases, leaving 12 bases between them.

The chain recombines TRBV10-3 with TRBJ2-7; 12 bases agree with TRBD2. V shed 1 base and J 4 bases; nucleotides not matched to a gene: 17. This CDR3 region has 20 residues. Germline V gene data show CDR1 as ENHRY and CDR2 as SYGVKD. This CDR3 is CAISELALAGGPRRLYEQYF. The CDR3 DNA is TGTGCCATCAGTGAGTTAGCACTAGCGGGGGGCCCTCGTAGGCTTTACGAGCAGTACTTC.

J is TRBJ1-4 and V is TRBV7-9; the match to TRBD1 covers 11 bases. Germline V lookup: CDR1 SEHNR, CDR2 FQNEAQ (reference sequence). V gave up 5 bases and J gave up 6 bases; unmatched junction bases: 11. The length of the CDR3 is 17 residues. The DNA of the CDR3 is TGTGCCAGCAGCCGAACCCGGGACAGGGGGTTTCATGAAAAACTGTTTTTT. Amino acid sequence: CASSRTRDRGFHEKLFF. Full variable domain (missing parts from reference TRBV7-9 and TRBJ1-4): DTGVSQNPRHKITKRGQNVTFRCDPISEHNRLYWYRQTLGQGPEFLTYFQNEAQLEKSRLLSDRFSAERPKGSFSTLEIQRTEQGDSAMYLCASSRTRDRGFHEKLFFGSGTQLSVL.

This clonotype was counted a few times. This chain links TRBV20-1 with TRBJ1-5; perhaps TRBD1 as D (5 bases). Germline assignment: CDR1 DFQATT and CDR2 SNEGSKA (reference sequence). V gave up 6 bases and J gave up 4 bases, with 13 bases separating them. CDR3 length: 13 amino acids. CDR3 bases: TGCAGTGCCGGGGACTCCCCAAATCAGCCCCAGCATTTT. The encoded protein is CSAGDSPNQPQHF.

This chain joins TRBV2 and TRBJ2-1; 9 bases agree with TRBD2. The V gene end was trimmed by 4 bases and the J gene end by 1 base; junction bases not matched to a gene: 5. This CDR3 is built from 16 residues. Germline loops: CDR1 SNHLY, CDR2 FYNNEI. As DNA, the CDR3 is TGTGCCAGCAGTGCCGTCCTAGCGGGGTCCTACAATGAGCAGTTCTTC. It encodes CASSAVLAGSYNEQFF.

This clonotype was found a few times. This chain joins TRBV7-2 and TRBJ1-4; D possibly corresponds to TRBD1 (6 bases). Germline lookup yields CDR1 SGHTA and CDR2 FQGNSA. The V end lost 7 bases, the J end lost 7 bases, and 16 bases lay between the germline ends. The CDR3 has 14 amino acids. CDR3 region: CASNRRGLAEKLFF. The CDR3 DNA sequence: TGTGCCAGCAACCGGCGGGGGCTGGCTGAAAAACTGTTTTTT.

In this sample, this clonotype turned up a few times. The V gene is TRBV27, the J gene TRBJ2-3; D is unresolved. The CDR3 runs to 11 residues. V was trimmed by 10 bases and J by 6 bases, leaving 11 bases between them. Germline loops: CDR1 MNHEY, CDR2 SMNVEV (reference sequence). The CDR3 protein is CATGRADTQYF. The CDR3 nucleotides are TGTGCCACCGGACGGGCGGATACGCAGTATTTT.

This clonotype was counted between two and nine times. This chain connects TRBV20-1 to TRBJ1-1; TRBD1 matches at 8 bases. The CDR3 is 13 amino acids. The junction had 6 bases not matched to a gene; V was cut back by 5 bases and J by 4 bases. The germline gives CDR1 DFQATT, CDR2 SNEGSKA (reference sequence). The CDR3 DNA reads TGCAGTGCTGAGACAGGGGAGCGCACTGAAGCTTTCTTT. This sequence encodes CSAETGERTEAFF.

This clonotype appeared a few times. This sequence joins TRBV7-2 and TRBJ2-3, with D possibly being TRBD2 (7 bases). This CDR3 spans 15 amino acids. Germline lookup yields CDR1 SGHTA and CDR2 FQGNSA. Trimming cost V 8 bases and J 4 bases, with 19 bases left between them. The CDR3: CASDRGGRVSDTQYF. The CDR3 nucleotides are TGTGCCAGCGATAGGGGGGGCCGAGTATCAGATACGCAGTATTTT. The whole variable domain, remainder taken from reference TRBV7-2 and TRBJ2-3, is GAGVSQSPSNKVTEKGKDVELRCDPISGHTALYWYRQSLGQGLEFLIYFQGNSAPDKSGLPSDRFSAERTGGSVSTLTIQRTQQEDSAVYLCASDRGGRVSDTQYFGPGTRLTVL.

A few counts support this clonotype. The rearrangement links TRBV4-1 to TRBJ2-5; D perhaps matches TRBD2 (6 bases). V was trimmed by 3 bases and J by 4 bases, leaving 12 bases between them. The CDR3 runs to 14 residues. CDR1 and CDR2 from the germline V gene are MGHRA and YSYEKL. The CDR3 protein is CASSQGISGETQYF. The CDR3 coding sequence is TGCGCCAGCAGCCAGGGGATTAGCGGAGAGACCCAGTACTTC.

This clonotype was seen more than once but under ten times. This chain joins TRBV7-6 and TRBJ2-2; TRBD2 agrees at 15 bases. Germline assignment: CDR1 SGHVS and CDR2 FNYEAQ. This CDR3 has 18 residues. V lost 4 bases and J lost 5; bases outside the gene matches: 8. CDR3: CASSSEGLAGGRTGELFF. The CDR3 region has the DNA TGTGCCAGCAGCTCCGAGGGACTAGCGGGGGGTCGAACCGGGGAGCTGTTTTTT.

This clonotype turned up a few times. V gene TRBV2 combines with J gene TRBJ2-5; TRBD1 is a possible D gene (5 bases). The CDR3 sequence is 14 residues long. From germline, CDR1 is SNHLY and CDR2 FYNNEI. Trimming left V 7 bases short and J 4 bases short, with 16 bases between. CDR3 DNA: TGTGCCAGCACCAACCAGGGCCAGGGAGAGACCCAGTACTTC. It codes for CASTNQGQGETQYF.

The V call is TRBV2, the J call TRBJ2-1, with D perhaps matching TRBD1 (6 bases). Deletions cut 1 base from V and 15 bases from J, with 19 bases between. The CDR3 is 14 residues long. The germline gives CDR1 SNHLY, CDR2 FYNNEI. CDR3 amino acids: CASSEEGVVGRRFF. CDR3 nucleotide sequence: TGTGCCAGCAGTGAAGAGGGGGTCGTAGGGCGTCGGTTCTTC.

The chain uses TRBV5-1 and TRBJ1-3; tentatively, D is TRBD1 (6 bases). Germline CDR1 is SGHRS and CDR2 is YFSETQ. Trimming took off 4 bases at V and 4 bases at J, with 15 bases between the two ends. The CDR3 sequence is 15 residues long. CDR3 loop: CASSPQGGIGNTIYF. The CDR3 DNA sequence: TGCGCCAGCAGCCCCCAAGGGGGGATCGGAAACACCATATATTTT.

This clonotype was counted many times. This rearrangement joins TRBV3-1 to TRBJ2-5; unclear D gene. The CDR3 has 15 residues. Trimming removed 2 bases at V and 1 base at J, with 11 bases between. CDR1 and CDR2 (germline): LGHDT, YNNKEL (reference sequence). In nucleotides, the CDR3 is TGTGCCAGCAGCCAATTCTACCTCGGCCAAGAGACCCAGTACTTC. It encodes CASSQFYLGQETQYF.

Only a few counts were recorded for this clonotype. The rearrangement uses TRBV6-2 or TRBV6-3 and TRBJ1-2; D not resolved. This CDR3 spans 14 amino acids. V was pared by 0 bases and J by 6 bases, with 11 bases between. Germline CDR1 is MNHEY and CDR2 is SVGEGT. The CDR3 sequence is CASSYSRTVNGYTF. The CDR3 coding sequence is TGTGCCAGCAGTTACTCAAGGACTGTAAATGGCTACACCTTC.

This clonotype showed up just a few times. J is TRBJ2-1 and V is TRBV10-3, with 8 bases that match TRBD1. J was trimmed by 5 bases and V by 3 bases; bases with no gene match: 6. Looked up from germline, CDR1 is ENHRY and CDR2 is SYGVKD. This CDR3 region has 15 residues. The CDR3, as DNA: TGTGCCATCAGTGACAGGACAGGGTTTAACAATGAGCAGTTCTTC. Amino acids: CAISDRTGFNNEQFF.

The chain carries TRBV6-5 and TRBJ1-5, with D tentatively TRBD1 (6 bases). V was shortened by 6 bases and J by 2 bases, with 11 bases between the two germline ends. Per the germline V gene, CDR1 is MNHEY and CDR2 is SVGAGI. The CDR3 has 14 residues. The CDR3 nucleotides are TGTGCCAGCAGACCCCGGACAGGCAATCAGCCCCAGCATTTT. Its translation: CASRPRTGNQPQHF.

This clonotype appeared a few times. The chain employs TRBV6-2 or TRBV6-3 and TRBJ2-3; a possible D gene is TRBD2 (5 bases). CDR1 is MNHEY and CDR2 is SVGEGT in the germline V gene. V lost 0 bases, J lost 7 bases, and 14 bases lay in between. The CDR3 is 15 residues long. CDR3 sequence reads: CASSYSSDPTNTQYF. In DNA, the CDR3 is TGTGCCAGCAGTTACTCTAGCGACCCAACCAATACGCAGTATTTT.